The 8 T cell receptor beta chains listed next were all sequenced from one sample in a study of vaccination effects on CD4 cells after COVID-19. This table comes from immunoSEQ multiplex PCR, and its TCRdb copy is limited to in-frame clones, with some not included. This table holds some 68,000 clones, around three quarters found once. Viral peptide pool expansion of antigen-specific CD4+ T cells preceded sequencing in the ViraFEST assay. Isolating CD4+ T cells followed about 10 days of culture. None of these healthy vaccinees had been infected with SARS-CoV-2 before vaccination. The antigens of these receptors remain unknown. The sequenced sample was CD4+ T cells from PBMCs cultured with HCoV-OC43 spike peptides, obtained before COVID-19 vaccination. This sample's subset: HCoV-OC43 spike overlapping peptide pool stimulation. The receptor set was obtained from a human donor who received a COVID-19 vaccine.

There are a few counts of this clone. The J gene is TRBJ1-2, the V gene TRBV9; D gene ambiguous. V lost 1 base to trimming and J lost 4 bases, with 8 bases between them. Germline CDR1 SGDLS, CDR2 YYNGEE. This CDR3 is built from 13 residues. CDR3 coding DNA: TGTGCCAGCAGCGTAAAACCGGGCTATGGCTACACCTTC. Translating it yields CASSVKPGYGYTF.

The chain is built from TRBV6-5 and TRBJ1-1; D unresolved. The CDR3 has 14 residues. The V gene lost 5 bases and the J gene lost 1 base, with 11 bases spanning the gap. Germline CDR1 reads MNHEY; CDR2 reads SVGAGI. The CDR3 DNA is TGTGCCAGCAGTAGGGAGGCGCCGAACACTGAAGCTTTCTTT. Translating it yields CASSREAPNTEAFF.

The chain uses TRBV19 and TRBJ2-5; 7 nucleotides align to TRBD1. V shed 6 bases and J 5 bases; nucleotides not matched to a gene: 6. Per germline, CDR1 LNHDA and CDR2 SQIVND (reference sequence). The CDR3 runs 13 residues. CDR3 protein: CASRRQGFETQYF. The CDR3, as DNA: TGTGCCAGTAGGCGACAGGGTTTTGAGACCCAGTACTTC.

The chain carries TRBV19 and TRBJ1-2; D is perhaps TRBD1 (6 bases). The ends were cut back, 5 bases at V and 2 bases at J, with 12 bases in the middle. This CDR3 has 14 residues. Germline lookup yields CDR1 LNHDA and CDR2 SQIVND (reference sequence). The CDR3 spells CASSADRDNYGYTF. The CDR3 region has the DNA TGTGCCAGTAGTGCGGACAGAGACAACTATGGCTACACCTTC. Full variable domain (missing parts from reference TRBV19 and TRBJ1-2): DGGITQSPKYLFRKEGQNVTLSCEQNLNHDAMYWYRQDPGQGLRLIYYSQIVNDFQKGDIAEGYSVSREKKESFPLTVTSAQKNPTAFYLCASSADRDNYGYTFGSGTRLTVV.

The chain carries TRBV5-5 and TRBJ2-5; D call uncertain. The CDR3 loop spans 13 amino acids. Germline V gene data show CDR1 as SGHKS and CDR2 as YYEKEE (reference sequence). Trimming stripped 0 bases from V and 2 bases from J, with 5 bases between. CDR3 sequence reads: CASSLEGQETQYF. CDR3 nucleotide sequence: TGTGCCAGCAGCTTGGAAGGGCAAGAGACCCAGTACTTC.

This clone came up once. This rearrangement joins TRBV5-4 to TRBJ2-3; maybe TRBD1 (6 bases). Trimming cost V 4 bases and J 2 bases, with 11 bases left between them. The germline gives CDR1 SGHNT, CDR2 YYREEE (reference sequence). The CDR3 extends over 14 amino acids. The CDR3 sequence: CASSKRQDTDTQYF. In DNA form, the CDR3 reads TGTGCCAGCAGCAAAAGACAGGACACAGATACGCAGTATTTT.

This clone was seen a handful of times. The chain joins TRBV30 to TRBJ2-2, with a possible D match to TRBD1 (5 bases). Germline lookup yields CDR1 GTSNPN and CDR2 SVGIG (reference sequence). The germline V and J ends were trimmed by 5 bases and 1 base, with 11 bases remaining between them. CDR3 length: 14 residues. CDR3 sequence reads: CAWDWGLNTGELFF. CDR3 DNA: TGTGCCTGGGACTGGGGCTTGAACACCGGGGAGCTGTTTTTT.

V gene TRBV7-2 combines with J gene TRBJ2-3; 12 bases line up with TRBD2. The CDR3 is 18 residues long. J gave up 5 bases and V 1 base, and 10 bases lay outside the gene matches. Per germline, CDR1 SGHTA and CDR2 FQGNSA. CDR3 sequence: CASSLVPASGGAKDTQYF. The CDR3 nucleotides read TGTGCCAGCAGCTTAGTTCCCGCTAGCGGGGGGGCAAAAGATACGCAGTATTTT.